Sequencing of this TCR beta chain was carried out in a study of CD8+CD57+ T cells in acquired aplastic anemia. Study-level information: Isolated CD4+ and CD8+ cells, once sorted, yielded DNA averaging roughly 3.4 ug.

The CDR3 loop spans 16 amino acids. Looked up from germline, CDR1 is LNHDA and CDR2 is SQIVND (reference sequence). V lost 5 bases and J 0 bases, leaving 14 bases between the germline ends. It was patients with CD8+CD57+ cell expansion by flow cytometry who were chosen for sequencing. When blood sampling took place, the patients had received no therapy. Both TCR beta VDJ combination and CDR3 sequence profiling were carried out. Genomic DNA was the template for this profiling. TCRdb processed the reads anew with MiXCR; each CDR3 protein has one entry. This table holds 160,000 or so distinct CDR3 sequences, 48% found once. There are many counts of this clonotype. No antigen is known for it. Findings of the study overall: Patients and controls shared under 35 CD8+ CDR3 sequences, highly expressed in patients.

Sample: sorted CD4+, CD8+, or CD8+CD57+ T cells (not recorded which) from PBMCs. The rearrangement links TRBV19 to TRBJ2-1; no definite D call. The origin of this receptor is a human donor with aplastic anemia. The CDR3 loop is CASSWNGRSSYNEQFF. The CDR3 coding sequence is TGTGCCAGTAGTTGGAACGGCCGTAGCTCCTACAATGAGCAGTTCTTC.